This T cell receptor (beta chain) was sequenced in a study of cytomegalovirus exposure and HLA in healthy donors listed by TCRdb under 2017. Describing the broader study: According to a later analysis, the 110 or so validation repertoires were produced on the same platform as the 666 repertoires of the first cohort. The study combined high-throughput TCR immunosequencing, statistical association of individual TCRs with disease status, and machine learning to predict cytomegalovirus infection status. Along with the roughly 670-subject first cohort, a separate validation cohort of over 90 different subjects was used. The aim of the study was to test whether cataloging public T cell receptors could identify signatures of past pathogen exposure. Study-wide findings and limitations: Most TCR sequences were observed very rarely across donors, whereas some public TCRs were present in many individuals. The validation cohort had no HLA typing available for a later analysis, so co-occurrence within that cohort was assessed over all 130 or so repertoires. In both the original and validation cohorts, the classifier was reported to diagnose cytomegalovirus status with high specificity and sensitivity. A total of about 180 TCR beta chains were listed by the study as associated with cytomegalovirus. It was suggested by the authors that the approach could potentially be generalized to other disease states and immunological phenotypes. A later analysis found that TCRs clustered in the first cohort also tended to co-occur in the approximately 120 validation repertoires, with 94% of cluster scores above 0. A few of the identified cytomegalovirus-associated TCR beta chains were confirmed in vitro to be specific for cytomegalovirus antigens.

Comments on this clone: What antigen it recognizes has not been identified. Base qualities were left out, and no much larger clone turns up one base away.

The donors were included in the validation cohort of 90 to 150 subjects, a group kept apart from the roughly 670-subject first cohort. Between the V and J ends, shortened by 1 base and 4 bases respectively, the junction contains 13 bases. CDR1 and CDR2 are read off the germline V gene as LGHNA and YSLEER. From its cysteine to its phenylalanine, the CDR3 spans 15 amino acids. CDR3 DNA only is kept here, 45 bases in frame from base 1. The library was produced with the immunoSEQ multiplex PCR assay. The authors' analysis ran thus. A statistical classification framework was built for diagnosing cytomegalovirus status from the catalog of TCR beta chain sequences. In its TCRdb copy, this immuneACCESS table keeps in-frame sequences only and misses some clones. Where compared with another copy, unresolved V genes explain less than half of these, and the others have no known cause. The V and J calls and clone size were taken over from that table, and D and trimming were inferred from the DNA. This sample holds around 250,000 clones; around 91% were observed only once. The ten top clones hold 0.35% to 0.45% of the sample.

The sequencing sample was made of PBMCs. This chain is built from TRBV4-3 and TRBJ2-5; possibly the D gene is TRBD1, per 5 matching bases. This TCR was recovered from a young woman in good health and CMV-seronegative. This receptor carries the CDR3 CASSQGGGQGETQYF. The sequenced DNA is TGCGCCAGCAGCCAAGGGGGCGGCCAGGGAGAGACCCAGTACTTC.